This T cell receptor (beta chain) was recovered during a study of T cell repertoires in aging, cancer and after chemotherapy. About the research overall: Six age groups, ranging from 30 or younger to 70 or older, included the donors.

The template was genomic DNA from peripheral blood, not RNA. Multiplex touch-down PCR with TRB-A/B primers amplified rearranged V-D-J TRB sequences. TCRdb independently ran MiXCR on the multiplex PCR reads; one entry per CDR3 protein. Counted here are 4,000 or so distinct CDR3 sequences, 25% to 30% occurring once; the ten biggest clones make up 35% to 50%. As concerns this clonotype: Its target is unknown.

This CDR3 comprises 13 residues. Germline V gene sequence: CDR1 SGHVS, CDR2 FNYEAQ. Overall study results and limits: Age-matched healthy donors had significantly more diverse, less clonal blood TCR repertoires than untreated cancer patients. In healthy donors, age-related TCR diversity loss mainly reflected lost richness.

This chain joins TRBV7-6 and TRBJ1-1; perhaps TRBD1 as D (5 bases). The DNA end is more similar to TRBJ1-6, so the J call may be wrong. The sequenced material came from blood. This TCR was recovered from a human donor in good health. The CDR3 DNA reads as TGTGTTAGCAGCCATTCGGGTACAGGAAGACTCCACTTT. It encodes CVSSHSGTGRLHF.